Listed below are T cell receptor beta chains from one sample, sequenced in a study of spatial heterogeneity in lung cancer. TCRdb passed the 5' RACE reads through MiXCR, listing each CDR3 protein once. The table shows more than 4,500 distinct CDR3 sequences, with about 3.9% occurring only once. The input for sequencing was normal lung tissue next to the tumor, taken at surgery. These receptors were obtained from a male donor with early-stage non-small cell lung cancer. CDR3s include the opening cysteine and the closing phenylalanine or tryptophan. Fields, in order: clone size, D gene, V gene, J gene, CDR3 protein, CDR3 DNA. A D gene is named only where the DNA matches it firmly. Rows may omit the clone size; those that give it use once, few, many or a size class.

clone_size: medium-sized
d_call: TRBD1
v_call: TRBV5-1
j_call: TRBJ2-7
cdr3_aa: CASSLDILHDRGIVEQYF
cdr3_nt: TGCGCCAGCAGCTTGGACATACTTCATGACAGGGGTATCGTCGAGCAGTACTTC

clone_size: medium-sized
d_call: TRBD1
v_call: TRBV11-1
j_call: TRBJ1-2
cdr3_aa: CASSPGTGGNYGYTF
cdr3_nt: TGTGCCAGCAGCCCCGGGACAGGGGGCAACTATGGCTACACCTTC

clone_size: few
d_call: .
v_call: TRBV3-1
j_call: TRBJ2-1
cdr3_aa: CASSQLQGRAGGRATITYNEQFF
cdr3_nt: TGTGCCAGCAGCCAGCTACAGGGCAGGGCCGGGGGGAGGGCCACCATCACCTACAATGAGCAGTTCTTC

clone_size: .
d_call: TRBD2
v_call: TRBV27
j_call: TRBJ2-5
cdr3_aa: CASSFLAGAPYQETQYF
cdr3_nt: TGTGCCAGCAGTTTCCTAGCGGGAGCCCCGTACCAAGAGACCCAGTACTTC

clone_size: many
d_call: TRBD1
v_call: TRBV5-4
j_call: TRBJ2-2
cdr3_aa: CASSYDRANTGELFF
cdr3_nt: TGTGCCAGCAGCTATGACAGGGCGAACACCGGGGAGCTGTTTTTT

clone_size: many
d_call: .
v_call: TRBV20-1
j_call: TRBJ1-1
cdr3_aa: CSARVRETEAFF
cdr3_nt: TGCAGTGCTAGAGTGAGGGAAACTGAAGCTTTCTTT

clone_size: .
d_call: TRBD2
v_call: TRBV6-1
j_call: TRBJ2-1
cdr3_aa: CASSEPRGLAHNEQFF
cdr3_nt: TGTGCCAGCAGTGAACCCCGGGGACTAGCGCACAATGAGCAGTTCTTC

clone_size: medium-sized
d_call: .
v_call: TRBV29-1
j_call: TRBJ1-2
cdr3_aa: CSVRNGGYGYTF
cdr3_nt: TGCAGCGTTCGAAACGGGGGGTATGGCTACACCTTC

clone_size: medium-sized
d_call: .
v_call: TRBV30
j_call: TRBJ2-2
cdr3_aa: CAWRPGYAGELFF
cdr3_nt: TGTGCCTGGAGACCAGGGTACGCCGGGGAGCTGTTTTTT

clone_size: many
d_call: .
v_call: TRBV12-3/TRBV12-4
j_call: TRBJ1-5
cdr3_aa: CASSPSTAGGGQPQHF
cdr3_nt: TGTGCCAGCAGCCCCTCGACCGCTGGCGGGGGGCAGCCCCAGCATTTT

clone_size: medium-sized
d_call: TRBD1
v_call: TRBV11-2
j_call: TRBJ2-3
cdr3_aa: CASSLTGDTDTQYF
cdr3_nt: TGTGCCAGCAGCTTAACAGGGGACACAGATACGCAGTATTTT

clone_size: many
d_call: .
v_call: TRBV20-1
j_call: TRBJ2-7
cdr3_aa: CSAFNRDGFSYEQYF
cdr3_nt: TGCAGTGCTTTTAACCGGGACGGGTTCAGCTACGAGCAGTACTTC

clone_size: .
d_call: .
v_call: TRBV18
j_call: TRBJ1-2
cdr3_aa: CASSPPNGRSQGGGYTF
cdr3_nt: TGTGCCAGCTCACCACCAAACGGGCGGTCACAGGGTGGAGGCTACACCTTC

clone_size: medium-sized
d_call: .
v_call: TRBV30
j_call: TRBJ2-5
cdr3_aa: CAWSEDWFQKTQYF
cdr3_nt: TGTGCCTGGAGTGAAGACTGGTTCCAGAAGACCCAGTACTTC

clone_size: many
d_call: TRBD2
v_call: TRBV20-1
j_call: TRBJ2-7
cdr3_aa: CSANDNSRTSGSEQYF
cdr3_nt: TGCAGTGCTAACGATAATTCCAGGACTAGCGGATCCGAGCAGTACTTC

clone_size: many
d_call: .
v_call: TRBV21-1
j_call: TRBJ1-1
cdr3_aa: CASSKTSRTEAFF
cdr3_nt: TGTGCCAGCAGCAAAACGAGTCGCACTGAAGCTTTCTTT

clone_size: many
d_call: .
v_call: TRBV24-1
j_call: TRBJ2-3
cdr3_aa: CATKDSSTDTQYF
cdr3_nt: TGTGCCACCAAGGACAGTAGCACAGATACGCAGTATTTT

clone_size: few
d_call: .
v_call: TRBV20-1
j_call: TRBJ1-1
cdr3_aa: CSAHKGGIGNTEAFF
cdr3_nt: TGCAGTGCTCATAAGGGAGGGATTGGGAACACTGAAGCTTTCTTT

clone_size: many
d_call: .
v_call: TRBV20-1
j_call: TRBJ1-5
cdr3_aa: CSARQAQWPQHF
cdr3_nt: TGCAGTGCTAGACAGGCCCAATGGCCCCAGCATTTT

clone_size: few
d_call: .
v_call: TRBV4-2
j_call: TRBJ2-4
cdr3_aa: CASSQDVENIQYF
cdr3_nt: TGTGCCAGCAGCCAAGATGTGGAAAACATTCAGTACTTC

clone_size: medium-sized
d_call: TRBD2
v_call: TRBV5-1
j_call: TRBJ2-7
cdr3_aa: CASSSGGSSYEQYF
cdr3_nt: TGCGCCAGCAGCTCGGGGGGGAGCTCCTACGAGCAGTACTTC

clone_size: many
d_call: .
v_call: TRBV24-1
j_call: TRBJ2-2
cdr3_aa: CATLVGSTGELFF
cdr3_nt: TGTGCCACCTTGGTAGGTTCCACCGGGGAGCTGTTTTTT

clone_size: medium-sized
d_call: TRBD1
v_call: TRBV29-1
j_call: TRBJ1-1
cdr3_aa: CSVEEPQGLTEAFF
cdr3_nt: TGCAGCGTTGAAGAACCACAGGGGCTCACTGAAGCTTTCTTT

clone_size: few
d_call: .
v_call: TRBV7-2
j_call: TRBJ2-2
cdr3_aa: CASSLGGWGAANTGELFF
cdr3_nt: TGTGCCAGCAGCTTAGGTGGCTGGGGGGCAGCGAACACCGGGGAGCTGTTTTTT

clone_size: medium-sized
d_call: .
v_call: TRBV5-1
j_call: TRBJ1-3
cdr3_aa: CASSLEGEISGNTIYF
cdr3_nt: TGCGCCAGCAGCTTGGAGGGGGAGATCTCTGGAAACACCATATATTTT

clone_size: many
d_call: TRBD1
v_call: TRBV24-1
j_call: TRBJ2-2
cdr3_aa: CATSETGGASGELFF
cdr3_nt: TGTGCCACCAGTGAGACAGGGGGCGCATCCGGGGAGCTGTTTTTT

clone_size: medium-sized
d_call: .
v_call: TRBV9
j_call: TRBJ2-7
cdr3_aa: CASSVGEGAYEQYF
cdr3_nt: TGTGCCAGCAGCGTAGGTGAGGGGGCCTACGAGCAGTACTTC

clone_size: many
d_call: .
v_call: TRBV25-1
j_call: TRBJ1-2
cdr3_aa: CASSDEGGYGYTF
cdr3_nt: TGTGCCAGCAGTGACGAGGGGGGCTATGGCTACACCTTC

clone_size: many
d_call: .
v_call: TRBV10-3
j_call: TRBJ1-3
cdr3_aa: CAISAAVNTIYF
cdr3_nt: TGTGCCATCAGTGCCGCCGTGAACACCATATATTTT

clone_size: medium-sized
d_call: .
v_call: TRBV3-1
j_call: TRBJ1-2
cdr3_aa: CASSESGSFYGYTF
cdr3_nt: TGTGCCAGCAGCGAATCCGGGAGCTTCTATGGCTACACCTTC

clone_size: many
d_call: .
v_call: TRBV7-2
j_call: TRBJ2-7
cdr3_aa: CASSFLRTPYEQYF
cdr3_nt: TGTGCCAGCAGCTTCCTAAGAACCCCCTACGAGCAGTACTTC

clone_size: few
d_call: TRBD2
v_call: TRBV9
j_call: TRBJ2-5
cdr3_aa: CASSDTSGGPLETQYF
cdr3_nt: TGTGCCAGCAGCGATACTAGCGGGGGCCCTCTAGAGACCCAGTACTTC

clone_size: medium-sized
d_call: .
v_call: TRBV7-9
j_call: TRBJ2-7
cdr3_aa: CASSWDTAEQYF
cdr3_nt: TGTGCCAGCAGCTGGGACACGGCCGAGCAGTACTTC

clone_size: medium-sized
d_call: .
v_call: TRBV5-1
j_call: TRBJ1-1
cdr3_aa: CASRGLNTEAFF
cdr3_nt: TGCGCCAGCAGAGGTCTGAACACTGAAGCTTTCTTT

clone_size: medium-sized
d_call: .
v_call: TRBV27
j_call: TRBJ2-1
cdr3_aa: CASSLNSYNEQFF
cdr3_nt: TGTGCCAGCAGTTTAAACTCCTACAATGAGCAGTTCTTC

clone_size: medium-sized
d_call: .
v_call: TRBV5-1
j_call: TRBJ2-3
cdr3_aa: CASKETGGTDTQYF
cdr3_nt: TGCGCCAGCAAAGAGACAGGAGGCACAGATACGCAGTATTTT

clone_size: many
d_call: TRBD2
v_call: TRBV5-1
j_call: TRBJ2-5
cdr3_aa: CASSRRTSGGLKETQYF
cdr3_nt: TGCGCCAGCAGCCGCCGGACTAGCGGCGGATTAAAAGAGACCCAGTACTTC

clone_size: many
d_call: .
v_call: TRBV3-1
j_call: TRBJ2-5
cdr3_aa: CASSQRGGETQYF
cdr3_nt: TGTGCCAGCAGCCAGCGGGGCGGGGAGACCCAGTACTTC

clone_size: medium-sized
d_call: TRBD2
v_call: TRBV6-2/TRBV6-3
j_call: TRBJ2-3
cdr3_aa: CASSPPAPVVAGAGDTQYF
cdr3_nt: TGTGCCAGCAGCCCACCAGCCCCGGTAGTAGCGGGGGCGGGAGATACGCAGTATTTT

clone_size: many
d_call: TRBD1
v_call: TRBV5-1
j_call: TRBJ2-2
cdr3_aa: CASRSGQGDNTGELFF
cdr3_nt: TGCGCCAGCAGGTCCGGACAGGGTGATAACACCGGGGAGCTGTTTTTT

clone_size: .
d_call: .
v_call: TRBV10-2
j_call: TRBJ2-3
cdr3_aa: CASSEGLRPDTQYF
cdr3_nt: TGCGCCAGCAGTGAGGGGTTGCGTCCAGATACGCAGTATTTT

clone_size: many
d_call: .
v_call: TRBV7-3
j_call: TRBJ1-1
cdr3_aa: CASSVDNRATEAFF
cdr3_nt: TGTGCCAGCAGCGTTGACAACAGGGCGACTGAAGCTTTCTTT

clone_size: .
d_call: TRBD2
v_call: TRBV3-1
j_call: TRBJ2-7
cdr3_aa: CASSPRGGFEQYF
cdr3_nt: TGTGCCAGCAGCCCACGGGGAGGGTTCGAGCAGTACTTC

clone_size: many
d_call: .
v_call: TRBV24-1
j_call: TRBJ2-7
cdr3_aa: CATSDGGSYEQYF
cdr3_nt: TGTGCCACCAGTGACGGGGGCTCCTACGAGCAGTACTTC

clone_size: medium-sized
d_call: TRBD2
v_call: TRBV12-3/TRBV12-4
j_call: TRBJ2-1
cdr3_aa: CASSFQLAGGRVYEQFF
cdr3_nt: TGTGCCAGCAGTTTCCAACTAGCGGGAGGTCGAGTCTATGAGCAGTTCTTC

clone_size: large
d_call: TRBD1
v_call: TRBV6-1
j_call: TRBJ1-6
cdr3_aa: CASGFRGQGVRSPLHF
cdr3_nt: TGTGCCAGCGGATTCCGGGGACAGGGTGTACGTTCACCCCTCCACTTT

clone_size: medium-sized
d_call: .
v_call: TRBV24-1
j_call: TRBJ1-2
cdr3_aa: CATSDLMGNGYTF
cdr3_nt: TGTGCCACCAGTGATTTAATGGGGAATGGCTACACCTTC

clone_size: large
d_call: TRBD1
v_call: TRBV12-3/TRBV12-4
j_call: TRBJ2-4
cdr3_aa: CASVPLQGSKNIQYF
cdr3_nt: TGTGCCAGCGTGCCCCTACAGGGGTCCAAAAACATTCAGTACTTC

clone_size: many
d_call: .
v_call: TRBV7-2
j_call: TRBJ1-1
cdr3_aa: CASSGTMNTEAFF
cdr3_nt: TGTGCCAGCAGCGGCACCATGAACACTGAAGCTTTCTTT

clone_size: medium-sized
d_call: TRBD1
v_call: TRBV12-3/TRBV12-4
j_call: TRBJ1-2
cdr3_aa: CASSYRGLGYGYTF
cdr3_nt: TGTGCCAGCAGCTACAGGGGGCTTGGCTATGGCTACACCTTC

clone_size: medium-sized
d_call: TRBD1
v_call: TRBV10-2
j_call: TRBJ1-5
cdr3_aa: CASSEIWDRNQPQHF
cdr3_nt: TGCGCCAGCAGTGAGATTTGGGACAGGAATCAGCCCCAGCATTTT

clone_size: medium-sized
d_call: TRBD2
v_call: TRBV20-1
j_call: TRBJ2-1
cdr3_aa: CSARYERENGEQFF
cdr3_nt: TGCAGTGCTAGGTACGAGCGGGAGAACGGTGAGCAGTTCTTC

clone_size: .
d_call: TRBD1
v_call: TRBV7-9
j_call: TRBJ2-3
cdr3_aa: CASSFRAGGTDTQYF
cdr3_nt: TGTGCCAGCAGCTTTAGGGCAGGGGGAACAGATACGCAGTATTTT

clone_size: many
d_call: TRBD1
v_call: TRBV2
j_call: TRBJ1-4
cdr3_aa: CASSRDRGRTNEKLFF
cdr3_nt: TGTGCCAGCAGTCGGGACAGGGGGAGAACTAATGAAAAACTGTTTTTT

clone_size: medium-sized
d_call: .
v_call: TRBV6-1
j_call: TRBJ2-7
cdr3_aa: CASSEGGSYEQYF
cdr3_nt: TGTGCCAGCAGTGAGGGAGGTTCCTACGAGCAGTACTTC